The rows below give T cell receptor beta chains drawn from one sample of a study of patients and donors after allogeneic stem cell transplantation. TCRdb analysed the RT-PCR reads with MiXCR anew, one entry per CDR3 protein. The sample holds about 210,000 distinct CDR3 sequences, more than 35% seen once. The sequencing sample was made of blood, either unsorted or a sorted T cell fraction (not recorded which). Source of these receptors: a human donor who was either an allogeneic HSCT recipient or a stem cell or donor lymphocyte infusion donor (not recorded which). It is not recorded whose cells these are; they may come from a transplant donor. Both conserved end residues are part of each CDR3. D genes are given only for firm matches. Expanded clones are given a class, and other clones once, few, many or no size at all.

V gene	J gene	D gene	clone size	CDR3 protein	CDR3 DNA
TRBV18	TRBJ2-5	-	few	CASSRLLDREETQYF	TGTGCCAGCTCACGTCTTTTGGACAGAGAGGAGACCCAGTACTTC
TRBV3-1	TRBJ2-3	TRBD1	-	CASSQGPHRGTDTQYF	TGTGCCAGCAGCCAAGGACCCCACAGGGGGACAGATACGCAGTATTTT
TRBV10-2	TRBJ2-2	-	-	CASRGHPNTGELFF	TGCGCCAGCAGAGGACACCCGAACACCGGGGAGCTGTTTTTT
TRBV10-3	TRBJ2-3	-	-	CAIRRAGEGTDTQYF	TGTGCCATCAGGAGAGCGGGCGAGGGGACAGATACGCAGTATTTT
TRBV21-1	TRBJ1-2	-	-	CASSNDKDGYTF	TGTGCCAGCAGCAACGACAAAGATGGCTACACCTTC
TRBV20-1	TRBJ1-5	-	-	CSARPDSSLQGINQPQHF	TGCAGTGCTAGACCCGATTCCTCTCTTCAGGGTATTAATCAGCCCCAGCATTTT
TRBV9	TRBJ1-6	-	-	CASSPGPESPLHF	TGTGCCAGCAGCCCGGGCCCCGAATCACCCCTCCACTTT
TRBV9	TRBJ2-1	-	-	CASSEGEGTYNEQFF	TGTGCCAGCAGCGAGGGGGAGGGAACCTACAATGAGCAGTTCTTC
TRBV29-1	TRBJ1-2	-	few	CSVENRAPGFGEGYTF	TGCAGCGTTGAAAATAGGGCGCCAGGGTTTGGCGAGGGCTACACCTTC
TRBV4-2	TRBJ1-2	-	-	CASSQDRRYGYTF	TGTGCCAGCAGCCAAGATAGACGCTATGGCTACACCTTC
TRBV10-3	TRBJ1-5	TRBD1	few	CAISEYRGSNQPQHF	TGTGCCATCAGTGAGTACAGGGGGTCCAATCAGCCCCAGCATTTT
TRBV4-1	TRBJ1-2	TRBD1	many	CASSYMGQGATGYGYTF	TGCGCCAGCAGCTACATGGGACAGGGGGCTACGGGCTATGGCTACACCTTC
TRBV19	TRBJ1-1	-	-	CASSIVLMAEAFF	TGTGCCAGTAGTATAGTCCTGATGGCTGAAGCTTTCTTT
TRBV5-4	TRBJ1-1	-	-	CASSLGESARIPNAEAFF	TGTGCCAGCAGCTTGGGCGAGTCGGCGAGGATCCCCAACGCTGAAGCTTTCTTT
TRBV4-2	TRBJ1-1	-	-	CASSQVGPGYTEAFF	TGTGCCAGCAGCCAAGTCGGCCCAGGGTACACTGAAGCTTTCTTT
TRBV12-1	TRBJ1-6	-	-	CASSRPGQTNSPLHF	TGTGCCAGCAGCCGCCCGGGACAAACTAATTCACCCCTCCACTTT
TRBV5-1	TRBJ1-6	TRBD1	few	CASRGTGGRSPLHF	TGCGCCAGCAGAGGGACAGGGGGCCGATCACCCCTCCACTTT
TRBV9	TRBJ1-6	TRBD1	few	CASSVEGQYNSPLHF	TGTGCCAGCAGCGTAGAGGGACAGTATAATTCACCCCTCCACTTT